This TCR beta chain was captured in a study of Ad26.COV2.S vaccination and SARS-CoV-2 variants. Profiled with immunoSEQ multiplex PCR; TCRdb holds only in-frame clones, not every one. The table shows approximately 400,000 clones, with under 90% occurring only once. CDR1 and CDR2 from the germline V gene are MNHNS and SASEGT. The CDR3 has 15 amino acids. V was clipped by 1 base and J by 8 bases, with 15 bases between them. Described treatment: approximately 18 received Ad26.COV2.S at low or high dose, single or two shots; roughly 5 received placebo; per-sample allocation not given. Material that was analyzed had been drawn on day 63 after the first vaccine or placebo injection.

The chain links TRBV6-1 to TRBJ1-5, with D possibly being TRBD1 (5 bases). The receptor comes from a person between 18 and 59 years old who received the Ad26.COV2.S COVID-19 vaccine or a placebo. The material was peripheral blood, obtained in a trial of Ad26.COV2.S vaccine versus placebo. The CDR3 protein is CASSEGGMGREPQHF. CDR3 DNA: TGTGCCAGCAGTGAAGGGGGGATGGGGAGGGAGCCCCAGCATTTT.